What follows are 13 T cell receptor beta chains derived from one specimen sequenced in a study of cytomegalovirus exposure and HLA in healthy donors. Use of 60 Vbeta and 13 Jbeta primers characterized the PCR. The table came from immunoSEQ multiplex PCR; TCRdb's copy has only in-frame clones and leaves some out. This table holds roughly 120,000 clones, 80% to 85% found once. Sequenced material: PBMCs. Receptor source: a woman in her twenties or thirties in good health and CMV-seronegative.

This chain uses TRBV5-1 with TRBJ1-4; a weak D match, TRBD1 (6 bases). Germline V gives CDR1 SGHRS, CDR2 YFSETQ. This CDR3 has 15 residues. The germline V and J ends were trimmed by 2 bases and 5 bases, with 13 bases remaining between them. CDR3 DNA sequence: TGCGCCAGCAGCTTTAACGACGGACAGAATGAAAAACTGTTTTTT. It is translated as CASSFNDGQNEKLFF. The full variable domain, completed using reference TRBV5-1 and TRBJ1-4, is KAGVTQTPRYLIKTRGQQVTLSCSPISGHRSVSWYQQTPGQGLQFLFEYFSETQRNKGNFPGRFSGRQFSNSRSEMNVSTLELGDSALYLCASSFNDGQNEKLFFGSGTQLSVL.

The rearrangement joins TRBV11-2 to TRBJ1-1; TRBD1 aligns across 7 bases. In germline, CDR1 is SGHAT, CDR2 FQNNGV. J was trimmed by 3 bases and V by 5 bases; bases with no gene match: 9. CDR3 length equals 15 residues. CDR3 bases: TGTGCCAGCAGCGCACAGGGGAATAGGTACACTGAAGCTTTCTTT. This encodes CASSAQGNRYTEAFF.

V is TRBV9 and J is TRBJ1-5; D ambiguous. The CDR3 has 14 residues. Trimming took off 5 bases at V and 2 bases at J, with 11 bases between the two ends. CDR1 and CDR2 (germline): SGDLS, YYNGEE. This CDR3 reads CASSSQGGNQPQHF. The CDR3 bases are TGTGCCAGCAGTTCTCAAGGAGGCAATCAGCCCCAGCATTTT.

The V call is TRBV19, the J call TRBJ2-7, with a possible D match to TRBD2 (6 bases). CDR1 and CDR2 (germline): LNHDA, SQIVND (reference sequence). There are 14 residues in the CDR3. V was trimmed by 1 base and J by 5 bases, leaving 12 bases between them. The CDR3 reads CASSIGRTTDEQYF. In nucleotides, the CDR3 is TGTGCCAGTAGTATAGGGAGGACTACGGACGAGCAGTACTTC.

DNA of the CDR3: TGTGCCAGCAGCTTAGGTCACAGGGGGTTCTACGAGCAGTACTTC. This sequence encodes CASSLGHRGFYEQYF. V gene TRBV7-8 combines with J gene TRBJ2-7; 8 positions agree with TRBD1. Germline V lookup: CDR1 SGHVS, CDR2 FQNEAQ. V gave up 1 base and J gave up 3 bases; unmatched junction bases: 5. There are 15 residues in the CDR3.

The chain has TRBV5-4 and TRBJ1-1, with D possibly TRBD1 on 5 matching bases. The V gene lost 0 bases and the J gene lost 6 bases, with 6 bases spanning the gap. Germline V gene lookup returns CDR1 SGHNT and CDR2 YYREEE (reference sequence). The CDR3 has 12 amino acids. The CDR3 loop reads CASSLGRAEAFF. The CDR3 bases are TGTGCCAGCAGCTTGGGCAGGGCTGAAGCTTTCTTT.

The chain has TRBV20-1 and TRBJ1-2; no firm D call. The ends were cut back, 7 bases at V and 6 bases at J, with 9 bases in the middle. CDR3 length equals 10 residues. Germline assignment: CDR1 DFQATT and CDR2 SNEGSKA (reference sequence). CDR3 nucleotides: TGCAGTGACTGGGCCAATGGCTACACCTTC. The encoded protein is CSDWANGYTF.

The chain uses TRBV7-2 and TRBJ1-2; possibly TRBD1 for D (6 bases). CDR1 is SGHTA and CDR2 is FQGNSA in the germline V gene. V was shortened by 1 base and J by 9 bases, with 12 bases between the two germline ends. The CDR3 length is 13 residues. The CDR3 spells CASSLDRVCSYTF. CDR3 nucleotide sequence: TGTGCCAGCAGCTTAGACAGGGTGTGTAGCTACACCTTC.

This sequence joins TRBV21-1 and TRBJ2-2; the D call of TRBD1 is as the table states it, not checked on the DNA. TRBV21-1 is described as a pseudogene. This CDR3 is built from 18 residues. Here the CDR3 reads CASSKALSGDGNTGELFF. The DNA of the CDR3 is TGTGCCAGCAGCAAAGCGCTTTCAGGGGATGGGAACACCGGGGAGCTGTTTTTT.

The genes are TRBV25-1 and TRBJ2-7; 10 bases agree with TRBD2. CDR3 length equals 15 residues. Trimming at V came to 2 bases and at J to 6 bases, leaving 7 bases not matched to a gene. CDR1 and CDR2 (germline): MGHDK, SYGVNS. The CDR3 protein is CASSEALAGSGEQYF. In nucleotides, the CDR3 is TGTGCCAGCAGTGAAGCACTAGCGGGATCGGGCGAGCAGTACTTC.

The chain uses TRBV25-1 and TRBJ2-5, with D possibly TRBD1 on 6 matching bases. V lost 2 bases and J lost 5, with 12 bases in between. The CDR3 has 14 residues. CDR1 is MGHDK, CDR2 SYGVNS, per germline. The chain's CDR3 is CASSETRGAETQYF. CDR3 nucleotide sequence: TGTGCCAGCAGTGAAACCAGGGGCGCCGAGACCCAGTACTTC.

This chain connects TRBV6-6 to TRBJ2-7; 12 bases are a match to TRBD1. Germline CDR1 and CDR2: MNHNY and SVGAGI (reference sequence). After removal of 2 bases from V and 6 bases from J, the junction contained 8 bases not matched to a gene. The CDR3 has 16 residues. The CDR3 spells CASSYVPGQGAGEQYF. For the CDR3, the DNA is TGTGCCAGCAGTTACGTACCGGGACAGGGGGCAGGCGAGCAGTACTTC.

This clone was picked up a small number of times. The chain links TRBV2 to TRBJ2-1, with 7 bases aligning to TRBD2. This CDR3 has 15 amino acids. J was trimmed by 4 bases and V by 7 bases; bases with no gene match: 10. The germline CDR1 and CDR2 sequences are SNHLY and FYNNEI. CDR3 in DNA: TGTGCCAGCAAAACCCTAGCGGCCCAATACAATGAGCAGTTCTTC. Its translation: CASKTLAAQYNEQFF.